Following are 24 T cell receptor beta chains from one sample sequenced in a study of beta chain features in type 1 diabetes. Study findings and constraints: All four CD4+ subsets from Type 1 diabetes patients carried moderately but significantly shorter TCRB CDR3s.

Antigen specificity for these receptors is unknown. Expressed TCRB transcripts got sequenced, as all isolated RNA was reverse transcribed. Profiled with immunoSEQ multiplex PCR; TCRdb holds only in-frame clones, not every one. This table has about 360,000 clones, roughly 12% appearing once. Sequenced: naive CD4+ T cells from blood. The receptors come from a woman aged 18-29 years with type 1 diabetes.

In this sample, this clone turned up a few times. The V call is TRBV2, the J call TRBJ2-4, with a tentative D call TRBD2 (6 bases). Germline-derived CDR1 and CDR2 are SNHLY and FYNNEI. The CDR3 spans 15 residues. Trimming took off 11 bases at V and 0 bases at J, with 17 bases between the two ends. The CDR3 loop reads CAGATSSSAKNIQYF. The CDR3 DNA reads as TGTGCCGGTGCCACTAGCAGCTCAGCCAAAAACATTCAGTACTTC.

This chain joins TRBV6-5 and TRBJ2-5; 11 positions agree with TRBD2. Per the germline V gene, CDR1 is MNHEY and CDR2 is SVGAGI. The CDR3 loop spans 15 amino acids. The ends lost 7 bases at V and 5 bases at J; junction bases unmatched: 9. CDR3 amino acids: CASTKRGLAAETQYF. The DNA of the CDR3 is TGTGCCAGCACCAAGAGGGGACTAGCGGCGGAGACCCAGTACTTC.

In DNA form, the CDR3 reads TGTGCCAGCAGCTCTCGTACTCGGAGGTCCTACGAGCAGTACTTC. Translated, it gives CASSSRTRRSYEQYF. This rearrangement joins TRBV6-5 to TRBJ2-7, with a tentative D call TRBD2 (5 bases). CDR3 length: 15 amino acids. Deletions cut 6 bases from V and 1 base from J, with 16 bases between. Germline V lookup: CDR1 MNHEY, CDR2 SVGAGI.

Only a few counts were recorded for this clone. The chain is built from TRBV27 and TRBJ2-3; 10 bases are a match to TRBD1. Germline CDR1 reads MNHEY; CDR2 reads SMNVEV (reference sequence). The CDR3 has 15 amino acids. V was clipped by 7 bases and J by 1 base; unmatched bases: 5. The CDR3 DNA follows: TGTGCCAGCACCTGGGGGACAGGGGGCACAGATACGCAGTATTTT. Translation: CASTWGTGGTDTQYF.

This clone was detected only a few times. The V call is TRBV5-1, the J call TRBJ2-7; possibly TRBD2 for D (7 bases). The germline CDR1 and CDR2 sequences are SGHRS and YFSETQ. Trimming took 4 bases from V and 7 from J, leaving 21 bases between them. CDR3 size: 15 residues. DNA for the CDR3: TGCGCCAGCAGCGAACTGGCGGGGGCACGAATTGAGCAGTACTTC. It is translated as CASSELAGARIEQYF.

The chain combines TRBV7-2 with TRBJ2-5; 7 bases are shared with TRBD2. Germline CDR1 is SGHTA and CDR2 is FQGNSA. The CDR3 runs 15 residues. V lost 5 bases to trimming and J lost 2 bases; unmatched junction nucleotides: 8. CDR3: CASSPSGGGQETQYF. The CDR3 coding sequence is TGTGCCAGCAGCCCCTCGGGCGGGGGACAAGAGACCCAGTACTTC.

This clone was counted between two and nine times. The CDR3, as DNA: TGTGCCAGCAGAAACGGGGGCTCCTACAATGAGCAGTTCTTC. Protein: CASRNGGSYNEQFF. J is TRBJ2-1 and V is TRBV6-6, with D perhaps TRBD2 (6 bases). CDR1 MNHNY and CDR2 SVGAGI come from the germline V gene (reference sequence). Trimming pared 6 bases from V and 0 bases from J, leaving 9 bases between. The CDR3 runs to 14 residues.

This clone showed up just a few times. This chain links TRBV29-1 with TRBJ1-1; tentatively, D is TRBD1 (6 bases). The CDR3 length is 13 residues. The ends were cut back, 3 bases at V and 4 bases at J, with 12 bases in the middle. Germline-derived CDR1 and CDR2 are SQVTM and ANQGSEA. The CDR3 sequence is CSVESQGGTEAFF. In DNA form, the CDR3 reads TGCAGCGTTGAGTCACAGGGCGGCACTGAAGCTTTCTTT.

This clone appeared a few times. CDR3 DNA: TGTGCCAGCAGCTTGGTGGACAGGCAAGAGACCCAGTACTTC. Its translation is CASSLVDRQETQYF. The chain couples TRBV5-6 to TRBJ2-5, with 7 bases matching TRBD1. The germline gives CDR1 SGHDT, CDR2 YYEEEE. CDR3 length equals 14 residues. The ends lost 0 bases at V and 2 bases at J; junction bases unmatched: 1.

The V call is TRBV9, the J call TRBJ2-2, with TRBD1 matching over 10 bases. Germline trimming cut 3 bases from V and 7 bases from J; bases unmatched to any gene: 6. Germline V gene sequence: CDR1 SGDLS, CDR2 YYNGEE. This CDR3 region has 15 residues. CDR3 sequence reads: CASSDRDRGFGELFF. The CDR3 DNA reads TGTGCCAGCAGCGACCGGGACAGGGGTTTCGGGGAGCTGTTTTTT.

This clone was detected only a few times. V and J are TRBV4-3 and TRBJ1-5, with unresolved D. Germline CDR1 reads LGHNA; CDR2 reads YSLEER. The CDR3 length is 13 residues. Trimming left V 0 bases short and J 7 bases short, with 7 bases between. CDR3 nucleotides: TGCGCCAGCAGCCAAGATCTTCGGCAGCCCCAGCATTTT. The encoded protein is CASSQDLRQPQHF.

The chain recombines TRBV19 with TRBJ1-6; D not resolved. Germline assignment: CDR1 LNHDA and CDR2 SQIVND (reference sequence). This CDR3 is built from 16 residues. The V and J ends lost 2 bases and 0 bases respectively, with 8 bases between them. CDR3 DNA: TGTGCCAGTAGTATAAGCCGCCTCTCCTATAATTCACCCCTCCACTTT. Its protein product is CASSISRLSYNSPLHF. Combining the CDR3 with reference TRBV19 and TRBJ1-6 gives the whole variable domain DGGITQSPKYLFRKEGQNVTLSCEQNLNHDAMYWYRQDPGQGLRLIYYSQIVNDFQKGDIAEGYSVSREKKESFPLTVTSAQKNPTAFYLCASSISRLSYNSPLHFGNGTRLTVT.

This clone was counted a few times. The V gene is TRBV5-5, the J gene TRBJ2-1; TRBD1 aligns across 7 bases. Per germline, CDR1 SGHKS and CDR2 YYEKEE (reference sequence). J was trimmed by 15 bases and V by 4 bases; bases with no gene match: 19. This CDR3 contains 15 residues. CDR3 coding DNA: TGTGCCAGCAGCCCCCGTCGAGGGGGCGTTGAAAGTCGGTTCTTC. Protein product: CASSPRRGGVESRFF.

This clone has more than one count but fewer than ten. The chain combines TRBV7-2 with TRBJ2-7; 10 nucleotides match TRBD1. The junction had 9 bases not matched to a gene; V was cut back by 5 bases and J by 2 bases. Germline CDR1 SGHTA, CDR2 FQGNSA. The CDR3 runs to 16 residues. CDR3 loop: CASSAWGTGVPYEQYF. In DNA form, the CDR3 reads TGTGCCAGCAGCGCGTGGGGGACAGGGGTTCCCTACGAGCAGTACTTC.

This clone has only a few counts. V gene TRBV7-9 combines with J gene TRBJ1-5, with D uncertain. The CDR3 totals 14 residues. The germline V and J ends were trimmed by 3 bases and 7 bases, with 13 bases remaining between them. The germline CDR1 and CDR2 sequences are SEHNR and FQNEAQ (reference sequence). This chain's CDR3 is CASSFVGSGQPQHF. The CDR3 DNA reads as TGTGCCAGCAGCTTTGTCGGGTCCGGGCAGCCCCAGCATTTT.

This clone was seen more than once but under ten times. The rearrangement uses TRBV5-4 and TRBJ2-5; TRBD2 is a possible D gene (5 bases). V lost 3 bases to trimming and J lost 10 bases, with 19 bases between them. Germline V gene data show CDR1 as SGHNT and CDR2 as YYREEE (reference sequence). The CDR3 length is 14 residues. The CDR3, as DNA: TGTGCCAGCAGCTCTGGCCCGGGGTCGGGGATCCAGTACTTC. It specifies CASSSGPGSGIQYF.

The chain links TRBV5-1 to TRBJ2-3; no reliable D call. The germline CDR1 and CDR2 sequences are SGHRS and YFSETQ. Trimming removed 4 bases from V and 2 bases from J, with 17 bases in between. CDR3 size: 16 residues. CDR3 DNA: TGCGCCAGCAGCATCAATCAGCGAGGCCACACAGATACGCAGTATTTT. This codes for CASSINQRGHTDTQYF.

V is TRBV30 and J is TRBJ2-3; 9 bases are shared with TRBD2. CDR1 GTSNPN and CDR2 SVGIG come from the germline V gene (reference sequence). This CDR3 has 17 amino acids. The trim removed 2 bases at V and 4 bases at J, leaving 13 bases unmatched. CDR3 protein: CAWSLGVIAGEPDTQYF. In DNA form, the CDR3 reads TGTGCCTGGAGTCTAGGGGTTATAGCGGGAGAACCAGATACGCAGTATTTT.

The chain carries TRBV7-9 and TRBJ2-2, with TRBD1 matching over 9 bases. From germline, CDR1 is SEHNR and CDR2 FQNEAQ (reference sequence). V lost 5 bases to trimming and J lost 4 bases; unmatched junction nucleotides: 8. The CDR3 covers 16 residues. CDR3 sequence: CASSLTGGLSTGELFF. The CDR3 nucleotides are TGTGCCAGCAGCCTAACAGGGGGCTTAAGCACCGGGGAGCTGTTTTTT.

This clone came up a few times. This chain uses TRBV29-1 with TRBJ2-7; 8 bases are shared with TRBD1. This CDR3 is 14 amino acids long. Germline V gene sequence: CDR1 SQVTM, CDR2 ANQGSEA. The ends lost 6 bases at V and 5 bases at J; junction bases unmatched: 12. The CDR3 spells CSVYTQGGGHEQYF. CDR3 nucleotides: TGCAGCGTATACACACAGGGGGGAGGCCACGAGCAGTACTTC.

The chain couples TRBV7-3 to TRBJ2-2, with 12 positions matching TRBD2. From germline, CDR1 is SGHTA and CDR2 FQGTGA. The V segment lost 5 bases and the J segment 6 bases; nucleotides outside the gene matches: 7. The CDR3 is made up of 16 amino acids. The CDR3 region has the DNA TGTGCCAGCAGCCGGGGGGGGACTAGCGGGTCCGGGGAGCTGTTTTTT. As protein: CASSRGGTSGSGELFF.

This clone was detected a few times. The rearrangement joins TRBV12-5 to TRBJ2-1; D is ambiguous. This CDR3 is 15 amino acids long. CDR1 is LGHNT and CDR2 is FRNRAP in the germline V gene. Between the trimmed V and J ends, which lost 5 bases and 4 bases, there was a span of 15 bases. The CDR3 loop is CASGPNSRPYNEQFF. The CDR3 DNA is TGTGCTAGTGGTCCCAACTCGCGGCCGTACAATGAGCAGTTCTTC.

This clone occurred a few times. CDR3 amino acids: CASSQAPRDNEQFF. The CDR3 DNA is TGTGCCAGCAGCCAAGCGCCTAGAGACAATGAGCAGTTCTTC. This chain connects TRBV4-2 to TRBJ2-1; no firm D call. Germline CDR1 is LGHNA and CDR2 is YNFKEQ. This CDR3 comprises 14 residues. With 1 base removed from V and 5 bases from J, the gap between germline ends came to 9 bases.

The rearrangement uses TRBV5-1 and TRBJ1-1; no firm D call. Germline CDR1 and CDR2: SGHRS and YFSETQ. CDR3 length: 13 residues. V shed 0 bases and J shed 7 bases, with 10 bases lying between them. The CDR3 is CASSLAFTGEAFF. CDR3 DNA sequence: TGCGCCAGCAGCTTGGCTTTTACGGGTGAAGCTTTCTTT.